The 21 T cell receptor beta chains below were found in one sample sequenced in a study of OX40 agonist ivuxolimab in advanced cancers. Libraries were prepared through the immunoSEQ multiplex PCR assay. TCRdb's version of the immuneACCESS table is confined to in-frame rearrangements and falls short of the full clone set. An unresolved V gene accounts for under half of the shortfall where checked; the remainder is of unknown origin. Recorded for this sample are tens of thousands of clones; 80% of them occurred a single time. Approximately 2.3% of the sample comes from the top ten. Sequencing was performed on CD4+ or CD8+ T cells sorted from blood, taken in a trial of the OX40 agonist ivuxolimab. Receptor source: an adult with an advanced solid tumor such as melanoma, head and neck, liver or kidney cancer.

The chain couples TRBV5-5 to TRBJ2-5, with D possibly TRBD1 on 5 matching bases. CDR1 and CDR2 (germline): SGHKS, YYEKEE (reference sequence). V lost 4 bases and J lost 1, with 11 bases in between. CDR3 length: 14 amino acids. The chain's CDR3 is CASSPRTSQETQYF. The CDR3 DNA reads TGTGCCAGCAGCCCGCGGACAAGCCAAGAGACCCAGTACTTC. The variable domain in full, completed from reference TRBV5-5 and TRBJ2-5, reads DAGVTQSPTHLIKTRGQQVTLRCSPISGHKSVSWYQQVLGQGPQFIFQYYEKEERGRGNFPDRFSARQFPNYSSELNVNALLLGDSALYLCASSPRTSQETQYFGPGTRLLVL.

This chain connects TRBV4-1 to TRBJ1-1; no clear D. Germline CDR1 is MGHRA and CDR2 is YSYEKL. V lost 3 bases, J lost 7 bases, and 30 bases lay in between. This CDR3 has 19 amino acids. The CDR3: CASSHAPGLGGRRHSEAFF. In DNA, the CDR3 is TGCGCCAGCAGCCACGCCCCCGGGCTCGGCGGTAGAAGACACAGTGAAGCTTTCTTT.

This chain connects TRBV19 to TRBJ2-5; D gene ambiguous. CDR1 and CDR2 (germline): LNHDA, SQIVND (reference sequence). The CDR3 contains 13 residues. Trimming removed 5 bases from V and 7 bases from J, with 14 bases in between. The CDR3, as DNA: TGTGCCAGTAGTTTCCAGACCCTAGGGACCCAGTACTTC. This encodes CASSFQTLGTQYF. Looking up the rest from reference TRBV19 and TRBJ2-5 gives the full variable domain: DGGITQSPKYLFRKEGQNVTLSCEQNLNHDAMYWYRQDPGQGLRLIYYSQIVNDFQKGDIAEGYSVSREKKESFPLTVTSAQKNPTAFYLCASSFQTLGTQYFGPGTRLLVL.

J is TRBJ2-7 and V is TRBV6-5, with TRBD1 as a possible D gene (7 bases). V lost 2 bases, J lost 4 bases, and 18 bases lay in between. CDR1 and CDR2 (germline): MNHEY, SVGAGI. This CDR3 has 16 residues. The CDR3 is CASSYQGAGGSYEQYF. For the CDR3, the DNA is TGTGCCAGCAGTTACCAAGGGGCAGGGGGGTCGTACGAGCAGTACTTC.

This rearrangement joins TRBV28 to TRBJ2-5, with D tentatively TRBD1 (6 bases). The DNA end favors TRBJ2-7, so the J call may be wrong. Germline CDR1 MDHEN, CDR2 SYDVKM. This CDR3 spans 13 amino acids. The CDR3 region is CASSWDKPYEQYF. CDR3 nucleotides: TGTGCCAGCAGTTGGGACAAACCCTACGAGCAGTACTTC.

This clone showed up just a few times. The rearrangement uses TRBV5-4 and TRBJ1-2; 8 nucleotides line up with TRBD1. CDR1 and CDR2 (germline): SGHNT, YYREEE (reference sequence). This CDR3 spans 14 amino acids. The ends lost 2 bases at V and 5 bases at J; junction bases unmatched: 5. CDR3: CASSFQGASYGYTF. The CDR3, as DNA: TGTGCCAGCAGCTTCCAGGGGGCTAGTTATGGCTACACCTTC. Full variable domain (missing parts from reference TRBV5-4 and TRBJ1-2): ETGVTQSPTHLIKTRGQQVTLRCSSQSGHNTVSWYQQALGQGPQFIFQYYREEENGRGNFPPRFSGLQFPNYSSELNVNALELDDSALYLCASSFQGASYGYTFGSGTRLTVV.

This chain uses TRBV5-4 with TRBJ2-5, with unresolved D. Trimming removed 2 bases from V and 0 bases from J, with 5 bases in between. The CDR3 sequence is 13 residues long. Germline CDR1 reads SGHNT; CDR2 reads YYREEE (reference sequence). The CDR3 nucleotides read TGTGCCAGCAGCTTAAGGCACCAAGAGACCCAGTACTTC. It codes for CASSLRHQETQYF.

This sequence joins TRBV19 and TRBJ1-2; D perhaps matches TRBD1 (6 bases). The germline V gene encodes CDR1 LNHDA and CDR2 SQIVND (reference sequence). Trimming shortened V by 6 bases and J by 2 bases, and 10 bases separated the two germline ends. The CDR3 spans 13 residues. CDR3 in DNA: TGTGCCAGTAGGGAACAGGGAAACTATGGCTACACCTTC. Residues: CASREQGNYGYTF.

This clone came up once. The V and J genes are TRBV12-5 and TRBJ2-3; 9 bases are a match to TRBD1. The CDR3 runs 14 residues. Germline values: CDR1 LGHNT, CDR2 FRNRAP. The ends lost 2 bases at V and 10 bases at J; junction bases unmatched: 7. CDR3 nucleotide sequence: TGTGCTAGTGGTTTGCATACCGGGACAGGGCCGCAGTATTTT. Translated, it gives CASGLHTGTGPQYF.

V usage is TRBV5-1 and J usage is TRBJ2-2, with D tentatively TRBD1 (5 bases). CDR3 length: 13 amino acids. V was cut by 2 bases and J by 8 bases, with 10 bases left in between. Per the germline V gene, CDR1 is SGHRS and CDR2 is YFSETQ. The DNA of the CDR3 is TGCGCCAGCAGCTTAACAGGCTATGGGGAGCTGTTTTTT. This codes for CASSLTGYGELFF.

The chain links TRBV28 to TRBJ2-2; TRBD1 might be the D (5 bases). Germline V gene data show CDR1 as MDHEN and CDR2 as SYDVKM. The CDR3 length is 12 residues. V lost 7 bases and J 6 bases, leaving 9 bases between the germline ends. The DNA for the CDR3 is TGTGCCAGCATGACAGTCCCCGGGGAGCTGTTTTTT. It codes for CASMTVPGELFF.

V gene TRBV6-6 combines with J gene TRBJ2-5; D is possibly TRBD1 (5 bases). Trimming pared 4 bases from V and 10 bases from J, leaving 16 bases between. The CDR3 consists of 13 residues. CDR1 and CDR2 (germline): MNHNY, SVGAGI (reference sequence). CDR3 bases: TGTGCCAGCAGTTTGGGGCCGCGTGGGATCCAGTACTTC. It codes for CASSLGPRGIQYF.

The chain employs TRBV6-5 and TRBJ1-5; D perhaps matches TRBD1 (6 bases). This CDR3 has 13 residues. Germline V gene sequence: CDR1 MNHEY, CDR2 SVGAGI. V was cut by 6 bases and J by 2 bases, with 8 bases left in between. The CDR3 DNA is TGTGCCAGCAGCAGACAGGGCAATCAGCCCCAGCATTTT. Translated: CASSRQGNQPQHF.

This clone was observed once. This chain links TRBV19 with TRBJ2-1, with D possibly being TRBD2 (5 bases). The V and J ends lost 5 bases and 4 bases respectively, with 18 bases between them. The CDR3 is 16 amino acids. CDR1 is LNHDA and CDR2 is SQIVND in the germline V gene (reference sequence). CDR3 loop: CASSRGGAWVYNEQFF. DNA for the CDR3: TGTGCCAGTAGTCGGGGTGGCGCGTGGGTTTACAATGAGCAGTTCTTC.

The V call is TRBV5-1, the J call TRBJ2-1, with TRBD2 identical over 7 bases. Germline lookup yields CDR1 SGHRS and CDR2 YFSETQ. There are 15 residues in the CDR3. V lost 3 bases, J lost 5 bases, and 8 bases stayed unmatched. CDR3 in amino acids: CASSWGGTKNNEQFF. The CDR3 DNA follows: TGCGCCAGCAGCTGGGGTGGGACTAAGAACAATGAGCAGTTCTTC.

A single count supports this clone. The CDR3 here is CASSYTSRDRPYEQYF. DNA of the CDR3: TGTGCCAGCAGTTACACCAGCCGGGACCGTCCCTACGAGCAGTACTTC. This chain connects TRBV6-6 to TRBJ2-7; D possibly matches TRBD1 or TRBD2 (5 bases each). The germline V and J ends were trimmed by 2 bases and 2 bases, with 16 bases remaining between them. CDR3 length: 16 residues. Germline CDR1 reads MNHNY; CDR2 reads SVGAGI (reference sequence).

This CDR3 reads CASSQKGQGLYNEQFF. CDR3 DNA sequence: TGTGCCAGCAGCCAAAAGGGCCAGGGCCTCTACAATGAGCAGTTCTTC. This chain joins TRBV11-2 and TRBJ2-1; D may be TRBD1 (5 bases). Germline assignment: CDR1 SGHAT and CDR2 FQNNGV. Trimming stripped 5 bases from V and 3 bases from J, with 17 bases between. This CDR3 has 16 residues.

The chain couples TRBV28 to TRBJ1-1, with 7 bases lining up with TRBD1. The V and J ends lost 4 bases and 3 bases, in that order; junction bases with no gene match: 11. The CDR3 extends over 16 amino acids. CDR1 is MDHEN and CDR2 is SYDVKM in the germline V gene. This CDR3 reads CASSSPGDRGDTEAFF. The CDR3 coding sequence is TGTGCCAGCAGTTCCCCGGGGGACAGAGGGGACACTGAAGCTTTCTTT.

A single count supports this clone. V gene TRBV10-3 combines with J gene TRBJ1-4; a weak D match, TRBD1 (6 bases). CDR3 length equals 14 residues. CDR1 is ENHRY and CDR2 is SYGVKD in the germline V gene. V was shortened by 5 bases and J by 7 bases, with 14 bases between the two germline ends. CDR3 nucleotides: TGTGCCATCAGTCCGGACAGCTTTGGTGAAAAACTGTTTTTT. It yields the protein CAISPDSFGEKLFF.

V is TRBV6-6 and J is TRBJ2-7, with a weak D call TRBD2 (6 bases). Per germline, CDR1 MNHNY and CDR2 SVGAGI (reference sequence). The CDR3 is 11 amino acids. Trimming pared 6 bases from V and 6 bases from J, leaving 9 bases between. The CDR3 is CASSRGTEQYF. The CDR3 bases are TGTGCCAGCAGCCGGGGGACCGAGCAGTACTTC.

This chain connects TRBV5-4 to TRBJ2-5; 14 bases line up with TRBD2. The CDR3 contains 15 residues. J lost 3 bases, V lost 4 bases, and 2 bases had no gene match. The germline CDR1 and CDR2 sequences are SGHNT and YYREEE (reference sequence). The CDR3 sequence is CASSKTSGREETQYF. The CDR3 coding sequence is TGTGCCAGCAGCAAGACTAGCGGGAGGGAAGAGACCCAGTACTTC.